Shown below are 14 T cell receptor beta chains from a single sample sequenced in a study of T cells in Graves' hyperthyroidism and ophthalmopathy. The investigators amplified TCR beta CDR3 regions from RNA transcripts. A first-round RT-PCR of the TCR CDR3 used the HTBI primer set. TCRdb fed the multiplex PCR reads into MiXCR, producing one record per CDR3 protein. The table lists roughly 380,000 distinct CDR3 sequences, roughly 19% of them singletons. The sample was blood. The receptors originated from a young woman with Graves' hyperthyroidism.

This clonotype was observed a few times. The chain combines TRBV12-3 or TRBV12-4 with TRBJ1-4, with unresolved D. The CDR3 covers 12 residues. Trimming cost V 6 bases and J 8 bases, with 10 bases left between them. The CDR3 region has the DNA TGTGCCAGCAGCCTTTCTTGGGAAAAACTGTTTTTT. Protein sequence: CASSLSWEKLFF.

The chain combines TRBV12-3 or TRBV12-4 with TRBJ1-5, with a tentative D call TRBD1 (6 bases). V gave up 3 bases and J gave up 2 bases, with 14 bases separating them. CDR3 length equals 16 residues. CDR3 DNA sequence: TGTGCCAGCAGTTTTTCAGGAACAGGGCGCAATCAGCCCCAGCATTTT. Its translation is CASSFSGTGRNQPQHF.

V gene TRBV12-3 or TRBV12-4 combines with J gene TRBJ1-5, with a tentative D call TRBD1 (6 bases). This CDR3 comprises 16 residues. The germline V and J ends were trimmed by 1 base and 7 bases, with 17 bases remaining between them. The CDR3 DNA sequence: TGTGCCAGCAGTTTAGGGGACACCTCCCACGGGCAGCCCCAGCATTTT. Translating it yields CASSLGDTSHGQPQHF.

This clonotype was counted ten times or more. CDR3 in amino acids: CATSDRDGQETQYF. CDR3 DNA sequence: TGTGCCACCAGTGACAGGGACGGTCAAGAGACCCAGTACTTC. The V call is TRBV24-1, the J call TRBJ2-5, with D perhaps assigned TRBD1 or TRBD2 (5 bases each). Trimming pared 4 bases from V and 2 bases from J, leaving 10 bases between. The CDR3 length is 14 residues. CDR1 KGHDR and CDR2 SFDVKD come from the germline V gene.

This clonotype was recorded at least ten times. In DNA, the CDR3 is TGTGCCAGCAGTCCATATGAAGAACATGGGGAGGCTTTCTTT. Its protein is CASSPYEEHGEAFF. The chain uses TRBV12-3 or TRBV12-4 and TRBJ1-1; D remains ambiguous. The CDR3 consists of 14 residues. Trimming shortened V by 5 bases and J by 11 bases, and 21 bases separated the two germline ends.

This clonotype was detected many times. V gene TRBV30 combines with J gene TRBJ2-5; D is unresolved. V lost 0 bases to trimming and J lost 7 bases, with 9 bases between them. Germline V gene data show CDR1 as GTSNPN and CDR2 as SVGIG (reference sequence). The CDR3 totals 12 residues. This chain's CDR3 is CAWSVEGWTQYF. DNA for the CDR3: TGTGCCTGGAGTGTAGAAGGCTGGACCCAGTACTTC.

In this sample, this clonotype turned up many times. The chain combines TRBV5-4 with TRBJ2-7; 8 bases are a match to TRBD1. With V trimmed by 3 bases and J by 6 bases, 2 bases remained unmatched. Germline V gene lookup returns CDR1 SGHNT and CDR2 YYREEE (reference sequence). The CDR3 contains 12 residues. As DNA, the CDR3 is TGTGCCAGCAGCTCGGACAGGGCCGAGCAGTACTTC. Encoded protein: CASSSDRAEQYF.

This clonotype has ten or more counts. The gene calls are TRBV29-1 and TRBJ2-7; 8 bases match TRBD2. This CDR3 has 14 amino acids. Germline CDR1 and CDR2: SQVTM and ANQGSEA. The trim removed 5 bases at V and 0 bases at J, leaving 6 bases unmatched. The CDR3 loop is CSVLSGASSYEQYF. DNA of the CDR3: TGCAGCGTTCTTAGCGGGGCTAGCTCCTACGAGCAGTACTTC.

This clonotype was observed many times. The CDR3 coding sequence is TGTGCCAGCAGGGGGGCAGGGAACACCGGGGAGCTGTTTTTT. Translation: CASRGAGNTGELFF. The chain recombines TRBV2 with TRBJ2-2, with a tentative D call TRBD1 (6 bases). CDR3 length: 14 amino acids. Germline CDR1 and CDR2: SNHLY and FYNNEI. Deletions cut 6 bases from V and 1 base from J, with 9 bases between.

Here the CDR3 DNA reads TGTGCCAGCAGTGAAGCGCAAGAGAAGCCCTACGAGCAGTACTTC. Translating gives CASSEAQEKPYEQYF. The chain joins TRBV6-1 to TRBJ2-7, with unresolved D. CDR1 MNHNS and CDR2 SASEGT come from the germline V gene. V was trimmed by 0 bases and J by 2 bases, leaving 11 bases between them. CDR3 length: 15 amino acids.

This clonotype occurred many times. V usage is TRBV6-2 or TRBV6-3 and J usage is TRBJ2-5; D unresolved. The germline V gene encodes CDR1 MNHEY and CDR2 SVGEGT. Trimming stripped 2 bases from V and 2 bases from J, with 9 bases between. This CDR3 region has 14 residues. The CDR3 spells CASSYHGVQETQYF. The DNA of the CDR3 is TGTGCCAGCAGTTACCATGGAGTTCAAGAGACCCAGTACTTC.

This clonotype occurred many times. CDR3 in amino acids: CASSFGQGNYEQYF. The CDR3 region has the DNA TGCGCCAGCAGCTTCGGGCAGGGCAACTACGAGCAGTACTTC. This chain joins TRBV5-1 and TRBJ2-7; the D gene is possibly TRBD1 (5 bases). The CDR3 is made up of 14 amino acids. CDR1 is SGHRS and CDR2 is YFSETQ in the germline V gene. Between the trimmed V and J ends, which lost 2 bases and 3 bases, there was a span of 12 bases.

In regard to this clonotype: A much larger clone lies a single base off, so this may be a read error. The chain uses TRBV9 and TRBJ1-2; no reliable D call. Looked up from germline, CDR1 is SGDLS and CDR2 is YYNGEE. The CDR3 is made up of 14 amino acids. CDR3 DNA sequence: TGTGCCAGAAGCGCGGGCCGGGCCCTCTATGGCTACACCTTC. Its protein product is CARSAGRALYGYTF.

This clonotype showed up many times. The chain couples TRBV20-1 to TRBJ2-3; D unresolved. The CDR3 is made up of 14 amino acids. The V and J ends lost 0 bases and 5 bases respectively, with 12 bases between them. The germline CDR1 and CDR2 sequences are DFQATT and SNEGSKA (reference sequence). CDR3 region: CSARDSDFIDTQYF. The CDR3 coding sequence is TGCAGTGCTAGAGATTCTGACTTTATAGATACGCAGTATTTT.